The 15 T cell receptor beta chains reported below all come from one sample, sequenced in a study of beta chain features in type 1 diabetes. General study points: Shortening that was moderate but significant affected the TCRB CDR3s of Type 1 diabetes patients in all four CD4+ subsets.

Investigators reverse transcribed all isolated RNA, so they sequenced expressed TCRB transcripts. This table comes from immunoSEQ multiplex PCR, and its TCRdb copy is limited to in-frame clones, with some not included. This repertoire shows 600,000 to 700,000 clones, around 15% found once; its top ten account for 0.022%. The antigens of these receptors remain unknown. The specimen was naive CD4+ T cells from blood. The receptors originated from a man younger than 35 with type 1 diabetes.

The J gene is TRBJ1-5, the V gene TRBV15; TRBD1 is a possible D gene (5 bases). CDR1 LNHNV and CDR2 YYDKDF come from the germline V gene (reference sequence). The CDR3 is made up of 14 amino acids. V lost 0 bases to trimming and J lost 6 bases, with 9 bases between them. The CDR3 DNA reads TGTGCCACCAGCAGAGACAGGGTGGCTCAGCCCCAGCATTTT. This translates into CATSRDRVAQPQHF.

The gene calls are TRBV2 and TRBJ2-3; 9 bases map to TRBD1. This CDR3 comprises 14 residues. Germline V gene sequence: CDR1 SNHLY, CDR2 FYNNEI. With 6 bases clipped from V and 4 bases from J, the junction kept 5 bases outside the gene matches. The CDR3, as DNA: TGTGCCAGCAGAAACAGGGGGCTGGCAGATACGCAGTATTTT. It encodes CASRNRGLADTQYF.

This chain joins TRBV5-6 and TRBJ1-1, with D hard to call. Trimming removed 0 bases at V and 4 bases at J, with 19 bases between. Germline assignment: CDR1 SGHDT and CDR2 YYEEEE. The length of the CDR3 is 17 residues. The CDR3 nucleotides are TGTGCCAGCAGCTTGGGTGGAGAGAGGGCCCGGGGCACTGAAGCTTTCTTT. It encodes CASSLGGERARGTEAFF. Complete variable domain (other parts from reference TRBV5-6 and TRBJ1-1): DAGVTQSPTHLIKTRGQQVTLRCSPKSGHDTVSWYQQALGQGPQFIFQYYEEEERQRGNFPDRFSGHQFPNYSSELNVNALLLGDSALYLCASSLGGERARGTEAFFGQGTRLTVV.

The genes are TRBV30 and TRBJ1-5; D is unclear. This CDR3 has 13 amino acids. The V end was cut by 3 bases, the J end by 7 bases, with 13 bases between. Germline values: CDR1 GTSNPN, CDR2 SVGIG (reference sequence). In DNA form, the CDR3 reads TGTGCCTGGAGCGCCTTAACCGGGCAGCCCCAGCATTTT. Protein product: CAWSALTGQPQHF.

The chain is built from TRBV15 and TRBJ2-2; weak D call: TRBD1 (6 bases). Trimming stripped 1 base from V and 0 bases from J, with 12 bases between. The length of the CDR3 is 17 residues. The V gene's germline CDR1 is LNHNV and CDR2 YYDKDF (reference sequence). The CDR3 loop reads CATSRGVTGPNTGELFF. The DNA for the CDR3 is TGTGCCACCAGCAGAGGGGTGACAGGTCCGAACACCGGGGAGCTGTTTTTT.

The chain is built from TRBV7-9 and TRBJ2-1; D might be TRBD1 (5 bases). Germline V CDR1 and CDR2: SEHNR, FQNEAQ (reference sequence). The CDR3 covers 15 residues. Between the trimmed V and J ends, which lost 1 base and 5 bases, there was a span of 12 bases. CDR3 in amino acids: CASSLGPGLDNEQFF. CDR3 DNA sequence: TGTGCCAGCAGCTTAGGTCCAGGGCTAGACAATGAGCAGTTCTTC. Looking up the rest from reference TRBV7-9 and TRBJ2-1 gives the full variable domain: DTGVSQNPRHKITKRGQNVTFRCDPISEHNRLYWYRQTLGQGPEFLTYFQNEAQLEKSRLLSDRFSAERPKGSFSTLEIQRTEQGDSAMYLCASSLGPGLDNEQFFGPGTRLTVL.

The chain couples TRBV25-1 to TRBJ2-7, with D unclear. CDR3 length: 13 amino acids. Germline V gene sequence: CDR1 MGHDK, CDR2 SYGVNS. V shed 4 bases and J shed 1 base, with 8 bases lying between them. CDR3 protein: CASSVGGSYEQYF. The CDR3 DNA follows: TGTGCCAGCAGTGTGGGCGGATCCTACGAGCAGTACTTC.

The chain recombines TRBV7-9 with TRBJ1-4; 7 bases fit TRBD1. Germline CDR1 and CDR2: SEHNR and FQNEAQ (reference sequence). The CDR3 contains 17 residues. J lost 1 base, V lost 7 bases, and 12 bases had no gene match. As DNA, the CDR3 is TGTGCCAGCATCGAGGCGACAGGGCATGGAACTAATGAAAAACTGTTTTTT. Protein sequence: CASIEATGHGTNEKLFF.

The V gene is TRBV5-1, the J gene TRBJ2-1; D possibly matches TRBD1 or TRBD2 (5 bases each). V was clipped by 4 bases and J by 0 bases, with 11 bases between them. Germline lookup yields CDR1 SGHRS and CDR2 YFSETQ. The CDR3 length is 15 residues. The CDR3 sequence: CASSEGPNSYNEQFF. CDR3 DNA: TGCGCCAGCAGCGAGGGGCCAAACTCCTACAATGAGCAGTTCTTC.

This clone was observed a handful of times. The chain couples TRBV27 to TRBJ1-2; the D gene is possibly TRBD1 (6 bases). The CDR3 consists of 13 residues. The germline CDR1 and CDR2 sequences are MNHEY and SMNVEV (reference sequence). Trimming cost V 5 bases and J 4 bases, with 11 bases left between them. The CDR3 DNA is TGTGCCAGCAGTGGGACATCGGCCTATGGCTACACCTTC. As protein: CASSGTSAYGYTF.

The chain combines TRBV4-1 with TRBJ2-2, with D perhaps matching TRBD1 (5 bases). The CDR3 totals 14 residues. Trimming left V 4 bases short and J 4 bases short, with 10 bases between. Germline V gene sequence: CDR1 MGHRA, CDR2 YSYEKL. CDR3 loop: CASSRAGSTGELFF. CDR3 bases: TGCGCCAGCAGCCGAGCAGGGTCCACCGGGGAGCTGTTTTTT.

This clone came up a few times. The chain carries TRBV28 and TRBJ2-2, with D possibly TRBD2 on 6 matching bases. Deletions cut 6 bases from V and 4 bases from J, with 15 bases between. Germline assignment: CDR1 MDHEN and CDR2 SYDVKM. This CDR3 region has 15 residues. In nucleotides, the CDR3 is TGTGCCAGCAGCCCCCCGGGACTTATCACCGGGGAGCTGTTTTTT. Its protein is CASSPPGLITGELFF.

The V and J genes are TRBV27 and TRBJ1-2; TRBD1 might be the D (5 bases). V was cut by 2 bases and J by 7 bases, with 11 bases left in between. The CDR3 has 13 residues. Germline-derived CDR1 and CDR2 are MNHEY and SMNVEV (reference sequence). DNA of the CDR3: TGTGCCAGCAGTTTAAACAGGCTGTCTGGCTACACCTTC. It translates to CASSLNRLSGYTF.

The chain has TRBV27 and TRBJ2-3; D possibly matches TRBD1 or TRBD2 (6 bases each). The CDR3 runs 17 residues. Trimming removed 5 bases at V and 4 bases at J, with 22 bases between. In germline, CDR1 is MNHEY, CDR2 SMNVEV (reference sequence). The CDR3 DNA is TGTGCCAGCAGTCAGTGGGGGGACATGCATGCGTCAGATACGCAGTATTTT. Its translation: CASSQWGDMHASDTQYF.

In its sample, this clone was seen a few times. The J gene is TRBJ2-1, the V gene TRBV30; the D is unclear. The CDR3 is made up of 13 amino acids. The V end lost 2 bases, the J end lost 5 bases, and 10 bases lay between the germline ends. Germline values: CDR1 GTSNPN, CDR2 SVGIG (reference sequence). The CDR3: CAWSLRAHNEQFF. The CDR3, as DNA: TGTGCCTGGAGTCTTCGGGCCCACAATGAGCAGTTCTTC.